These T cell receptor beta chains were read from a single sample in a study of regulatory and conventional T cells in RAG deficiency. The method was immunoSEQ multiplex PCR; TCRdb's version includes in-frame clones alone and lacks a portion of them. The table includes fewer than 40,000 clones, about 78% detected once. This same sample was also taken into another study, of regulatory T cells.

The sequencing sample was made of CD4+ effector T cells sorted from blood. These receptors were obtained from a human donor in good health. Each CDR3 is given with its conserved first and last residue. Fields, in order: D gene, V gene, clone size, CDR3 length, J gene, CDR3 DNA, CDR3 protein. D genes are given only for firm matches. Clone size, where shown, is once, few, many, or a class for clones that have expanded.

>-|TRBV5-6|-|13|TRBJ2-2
TGTGCCAGCAGCCCTTTCCGAACCGGGGAGCTGTTTTTT
CASSPFRTGELFF
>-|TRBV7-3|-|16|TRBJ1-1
TGTGCCAGCAGCCTCCTCGGACCACCCCAGAACACTGAAGCTTTCTTT
CASSLLGPPQNTEAFF
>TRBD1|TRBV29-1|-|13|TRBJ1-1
TGCAGCGTGGGGGACAGGGGGAACACTGAAGCTTTCTTT
CSVGDRGNTEAFF
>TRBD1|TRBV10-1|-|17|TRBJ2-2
TGCGCCAGCAGTGATAGGGACAGGGCAATGAACACCGGGGAGCTGTTTTTT
CASSDRDRAMNTGELFF
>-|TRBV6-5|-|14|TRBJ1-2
TGTGCCAGCAGTACCGAAGCGATTGGCTATGGCTACACCTTC
CASSTEAIGYGYTF
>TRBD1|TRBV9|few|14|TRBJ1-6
TGTGCCAGCAGCGTAGTTACAGGGGATTCACCCCTCCACTTT
CASSVVTGDSPLHF
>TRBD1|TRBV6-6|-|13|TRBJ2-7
TGTGCCAGCAGTCTTGGACAGGGGGGAGAGCAGTACTTC
CASSLGQGGEQYF
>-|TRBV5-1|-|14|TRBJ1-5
TGCGCCAGCAGCCCGGGCCATAGCAATCAGCCCCAGCATTTT
CASSPGHSNQPQHF
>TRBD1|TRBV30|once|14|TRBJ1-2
TGTGCCTGGAGCAATGGTGGGACAGGGCATGGCTACACCTTC
CAWSNGGTGHGYTF
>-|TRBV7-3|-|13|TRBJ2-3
TGTGCCAGCAGCGCCGGAGCCCCAGATACGCAGTATTTT
CASSAGAPDTQYF
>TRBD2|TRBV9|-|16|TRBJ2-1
TGTGCCAGCACCTCAAATGGACTAGCGGGGTTCGATGAGCAGTTCTTC
CASTSNGLAGFDEQFF
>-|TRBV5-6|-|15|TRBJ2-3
TGTGCCAGCAGCTTGATCATTGGGAATTCAGATACGCAGTATTTT
CASSLIIGNSDTQYF
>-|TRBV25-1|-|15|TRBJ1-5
TGTGCCAGCAGTGGGGGCCGGGACAACAACCAGCCCCAGCATTTT
CASSGGRDNNQPQHF
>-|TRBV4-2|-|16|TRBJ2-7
TGTGCCAGCAGCCAGCTCAAGGGACATCTCTCCTACGAGCAGTACTTC
CASSQLKGHLSYEQYF
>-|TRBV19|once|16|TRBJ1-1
TGTGCCAGTAGTCCGGGACCAGGACAGATGAACACTGAAGCTTTCTTT
CASSPGPGQMNTEAFF
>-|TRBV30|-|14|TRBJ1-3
TGTGCCAGCAACAGGGCCCGCTCTGGAAACACCATATATTTT
CASNRARSGNTIYF
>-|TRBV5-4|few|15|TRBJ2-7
TGTGCCAGCAACTACTACGGGGGCCGTCCCTACGAGCAGTACTTC
CASNYYGGRPYEQYF
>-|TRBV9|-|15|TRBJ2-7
TGTGCCAGCAGCGTTGGCAGGGAACTTACCTACGAGCAGTACTTC
CASSVGRELTYEQYF
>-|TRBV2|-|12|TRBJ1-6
TGTGCCGGCGGCAGGGGAGATTCACCCCTCCACTTT
CAGGRGDSPLHF
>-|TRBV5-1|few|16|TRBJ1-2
TGCGCCAGCAGTCCGGAAGTGGGCACAGTGTCTTATGGCTACACCTTC
CASSPEVGTVSYGYTF
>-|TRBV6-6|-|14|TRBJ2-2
TGTGCCAGCAAAAGCGCCCGGCCCACCGGGGAGCTGTTTTTT
CASKSARPTGELFF
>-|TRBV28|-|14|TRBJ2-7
TGTGCCAGCAGACCTCGACAGAGATCCTACGAGCAGTACTTC
CASRPRQRSYEQYF
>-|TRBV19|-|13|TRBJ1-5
TGTGCCAGTACGAGGGATAGCAATCAGCCCCAGCATTTT
CASTRDSNQPQHF
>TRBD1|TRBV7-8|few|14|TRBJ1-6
TGTGCCAGCAGCACCGACAGGGAAGCTTCACCCCTCCACTTT
CASSTDREASPLHF
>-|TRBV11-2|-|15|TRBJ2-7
TGTGCCAGCAGCTTAGTCGGGGTTGCGGCTCGCGAGCAGTACTTC
CASSLVGVAAREQYF
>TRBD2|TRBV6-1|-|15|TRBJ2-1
TGTGCCAGCAGTGAAGGACTAGCCAGATACAATGAGCAGTTCTTC
CASSEGLARYNEQFF
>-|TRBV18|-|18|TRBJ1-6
TGTGCCAGCTCACCAGAGAGAGGGGGGCTTAAGGTAAACTCACCCCTCCACTTT
CASSPERGGLKVNSPLHF
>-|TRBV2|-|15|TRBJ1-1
TGTGCCAGCAGCGTCACCGCCGGAGGGGGCACTGAAGCTTTCTTT
CASSVTAGGGTEAFF
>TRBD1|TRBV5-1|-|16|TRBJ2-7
TGCGCCAGCAGGTTAAACCGGGACAGCGAGTCGTACGAGCAGTACTTC
CASRLNRDSESYEQYF
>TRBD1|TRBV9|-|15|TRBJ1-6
TGTGCCAGCAGCGCCTCGGGACAGGGAGGTTCACCCCTCCACTTT
CASSASGQGGSPLHF
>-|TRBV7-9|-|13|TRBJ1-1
TGTGCCAGCAGCATAGGGACCAACACTGAAGCTTTCTTT
CASSIGTNTEAFF
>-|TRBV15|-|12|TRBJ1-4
TGTGCCACCAGCAGAGGGGGGGAAAAACTGTTTTTT
CATSRGGEKLFF
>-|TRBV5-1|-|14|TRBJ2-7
TGCGCCAGCAGCTTCGGGAACAGCTTCTACGAGCAGTACTTC
CASSFGNSFYEQYF
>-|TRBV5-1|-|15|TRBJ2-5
TGCGCCAGCAGTGAGGAAACAGGGTCAGTGGAGACCCAGTACTTC
CASSEETGSVETQYF
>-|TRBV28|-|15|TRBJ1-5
TGTGCCAGCAGTTTAGGGGGGCGAGGCAATCAGCCCCAGCATTTT
CASSLGGRGNQPQHF
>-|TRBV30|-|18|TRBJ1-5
TGTGCCTGGAGTGTACGGGATGGAGGAGGGGTGAGCAATCAGCCCCAGCATTTT
CAWSVRDGGGVSNQPQHF
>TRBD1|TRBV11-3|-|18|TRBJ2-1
TGTGCCAGCAGCAAGGAGGTGTGGGGAGACAGGGGATACAATGAGCAGTTCTTC
CASSKEVWGDRGYNEQFF
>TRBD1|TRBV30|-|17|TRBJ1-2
TGTGCCTGGAGTTCAAGGACAGGAATGCTCATTTTGTACGGCTACACCTTC
CAWSSRTGMLILYGYTF
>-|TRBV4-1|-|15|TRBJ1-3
TGCGCCAGCAGCCTTTTACAGTTCTCTGGAAACACCATATATTTT
CASSLLQFSGNTIYF
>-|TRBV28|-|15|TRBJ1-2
TGTGCCAGCAGCCGCCCGGGGGGCCCAATCTATGGCTACACCTTC
CASSRPGGPIYGYTF
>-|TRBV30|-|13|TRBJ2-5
TGTGCCTGGAGTGGGGGGGCTGGCGAGACCCAGTACTTC
CAWSGGAGETQYF
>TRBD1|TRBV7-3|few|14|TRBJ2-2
TGTGCCAGCAGCAGGGGGCCGGACACCGGGGAGCTGTTTTTT
CASSRGPDTGELFF
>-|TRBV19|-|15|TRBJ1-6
TGTGCCAGTAGTATTCTCGGGGGGAATAATTCACCCCTCCACTTT
CASSILGGNNSPLHF
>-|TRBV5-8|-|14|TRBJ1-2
TGTGCCAGCAGCGCCGTTAGTTGGAACTATGGCTACACCTTC
CASSAVSWNYGYTF
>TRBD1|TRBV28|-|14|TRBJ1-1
TGTGCCAGCAGTTCGGGACAGGGGTCTGAAAAAGCTTTCTTT
CASSSGQGSEKAFF
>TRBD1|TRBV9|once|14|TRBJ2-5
TGTGCCAGCAGCCCTGACAGGGGCGAGGAGACCCAGTACTTC
CASSPDRGEETQYF
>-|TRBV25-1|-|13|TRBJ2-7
TGTGCCAGCAGTCTGGGGGCCTCCTACGAGCAGTACTTC
CASSLGASYEQYF
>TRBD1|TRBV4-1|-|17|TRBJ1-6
TGCGCCAGCAGCCAAGGGATTTGGGGGACAGGTGACTCACCCCTCCACTTT
CASSQGIWGTGDSPLHF
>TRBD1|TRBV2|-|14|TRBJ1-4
TGTGCCAGCAGACCGGGACAGGGGGAGAAAAAACTGTTTTTT
CASRPGQGEKKLFF
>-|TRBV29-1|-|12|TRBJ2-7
TGCAGCGTTGAAGACGTATCCTACGAGCAGTACTTC
CSVEDVSYEQYF
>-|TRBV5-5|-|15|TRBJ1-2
TGTGCCAGCAGCCCCCCGCCAGGGGCTAACAATGGCTACACCTTC
CASSPPPGANNGYTF